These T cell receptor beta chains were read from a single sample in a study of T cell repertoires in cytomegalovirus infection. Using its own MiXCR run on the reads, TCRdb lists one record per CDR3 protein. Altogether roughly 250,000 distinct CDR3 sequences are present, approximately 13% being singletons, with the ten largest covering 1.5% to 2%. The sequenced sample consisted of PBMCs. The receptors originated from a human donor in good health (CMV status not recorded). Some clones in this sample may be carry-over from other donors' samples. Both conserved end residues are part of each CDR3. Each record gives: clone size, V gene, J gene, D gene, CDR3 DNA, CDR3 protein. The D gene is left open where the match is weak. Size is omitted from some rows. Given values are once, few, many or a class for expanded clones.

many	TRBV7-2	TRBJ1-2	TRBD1	TGTGCCAGCAGCTTTACAGGGGGTTATGGCTACACCTTC	CASSFTGGYGYTF
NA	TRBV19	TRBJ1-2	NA	TGTGCCAGTAGTCCCTACTTGGGTGGCTACACCTTC	CASSPYLGGYTF
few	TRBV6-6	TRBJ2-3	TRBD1	TGTGCCAGCAGGCAGACAGGGGGAAGCACAGATACGCAGTATTTT	CASRQTGGSTDTQYF
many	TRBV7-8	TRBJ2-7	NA	TGTGCCAGCAGCTCTGGAGGGCCAGAGAACTTC	CASSSGGPENF
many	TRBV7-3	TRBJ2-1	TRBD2	TGTGCCAGCAGCTTAAGAGGGAGGGGTATGAATGAGCAGTTCTTC	CASSLRGRGMNEQFF
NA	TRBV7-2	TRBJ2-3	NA	TGTGCCAGCAGTCGGGCGTGGACAGATACGCAGTATTTT	CASSRAWTDTQYF
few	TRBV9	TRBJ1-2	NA	TGTGCCAGCAGCGCCCAAGAGCTACCCCGAGGCCACTATGGCTACACCTTC	CASSAQELPRGHYGYTF
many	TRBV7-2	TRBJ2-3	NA	TGTGCCAGCAGCGTAAGGAGGGGCACAGATACGCAGTATTTT	CASSVRRGTDTQYF
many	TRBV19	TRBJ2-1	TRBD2	TGTGCCAGTCAGAGCCTAGCGGGTTACAATGAGCAGTTCTTC	CASQSLAGYNEQFF
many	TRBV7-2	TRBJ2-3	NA	TGTGCCAGCAGCTGGAAAGGGGATACGCAGTATTTT	CASSWKGDTQYF
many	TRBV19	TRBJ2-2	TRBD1	TGTGCCAGTACAAAGACAGGGCCCGGGGAGCTGTTTTTT	CASTKTGPGELFF
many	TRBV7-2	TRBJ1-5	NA	TGTGCCAGCAGCTTAGCGGCAGGAGATCATCAGCCCCAGCATTTT	CASSLAAGDHQPQHF
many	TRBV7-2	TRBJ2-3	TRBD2	TGTGCCAGCAGCGATAGCGGGGGCACAGATACGCAGTATTTT	CASSDSGGTDTQYF
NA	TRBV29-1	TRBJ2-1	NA	TGCAGCGTTGAAGACGCAGGGGTTACTTACAATGAGCAGTTCTTC	CSVEDAGVTYNEQFF
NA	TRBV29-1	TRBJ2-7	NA	TGCAGCGTCGCGACGGCCCCCTACGAGCAGTACTTC	CSVATAPYEQYF
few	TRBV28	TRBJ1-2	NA	TGTGCCAGCAGTCCCGGGGCCCCGAGAAGTGAGGGCTACACCTTC	CASSPGAPRSEGYTF
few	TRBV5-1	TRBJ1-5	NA	TGCGCCAGCAGCGTGGATCCTTTTAGCAATCAGCCCCAGCATTTT	CASSVDPFSNQPQHF
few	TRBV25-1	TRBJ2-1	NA	TGTGCCTTCCGGGAGACGGCCGGGAATGAGCAGTTCTTC	CAFRETAGNEQFF
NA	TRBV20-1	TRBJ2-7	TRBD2	TGCAGTGCGGGGACTAGCTTCTCCTACGAGCAGTACTTC	CSAGTSFSYEQYF